This paragraph covers one T cell receptor (beta chain) sequence. This sample was taken from a study of blood T cell repertoires in COVID-19. About the study: Sites across the United States, Italy and Spain contributed samples from acute and convalescent COVID-19.

In the authors' methods: Amplified reference gene primers provided the basis for estimating nucleated cell counts. The table came from immunoSEQ multiplex PCR; TCRdb's copy has only in-frame clones and leaves some out. V, J and clone size reflect that table, while D and trimming were determined from the DNA. This sample carries 45,000 to 50,000 clones, 70% to 90% of them seen once, and the ten largest clones take about a tenth. The CDR3 sequence is 13 residues long. The V segment lost 5 bases and the J segment 3 bases; nucleotides outside the gene matches: 3. Germline CDR1 reads SGHNT; CDR2 reads YENEEA.

The sequence was collected from a man aged 45-65 years with active COVID-19. This sequence joins TRBV11-3 and TRBJ1-1; 7 bases match TRBD1. Sequenced: peripheral blood. CDR3 coding DNA: TGTGCCAGCAGCCCCGACAGGGACACTGAAGCTTTCTTT. Translation gives CASSPDRDTEAFF.